These T cell receptor beta chains were read from a single sample in a study of OX40 agonist ivuxolimab in advanced cancers. The repertoire was sequenced with immunoSEQ multiplex PCR; TCRdb's copy has only in-frame clones and lacks some. The table records fewer than 90,000 clones, around nine tenths of them present only once. The starting material was CD4+ or CD8+ T cells sorted from blood, obtained in a trial of the OX40 agonist ivuxolimab. The receptors derive from an adult with an advanced solid tumor such as melanoma, head and neck, liver or kidney cancer. The CDR3 runs from the conserved cysteine through the conserved F or W. A D gene is named only where the DNA matches it firmly. Not every row has a clone size; where given, it reads once, few, many or a size class.

j_gene | v_gene | abundance | d_gene | CDR3aa | CDR3nt
TRBJ2-7 | TRBV10-3 | . | . | CAISASNEQYF | TGTGCCATCAGTGCGTCCAACGAGCAGTACTTC
TRBJ1-4 | TRBV7-9 | few | . | CASSPRRTSEKLFF | TGTGCCAGCAGCCCCCGGAGGACGAGTGAAAAACTGTTTTTT
TRBJ2-1 | TRBV19 | . | TRBD2 | CASSLSSGRALHNEQFF | TGTGCCAGTAGTCTTTCTAGCGGGAGGGCCCTCCACAATGAGCAGTTCTTC
TRBJ2-7 | TRBV18 | . | TRBD2 | CASSQNPTSGRSYEQYF | TGTGCCAGCTCACAAAACCCGACTAGCGGGAGGTCCTACGAGCAGTACTTC
TRBJ1-2 | TRBV19 | . | . | CASSIQGPYGYTF | TGTGCCAGTAGTATTCAGGGGCCGTATGGCTACACCTTC
TRBJ2-3 | TRBV5-6 | . | TRBD1 | CASSYIPGQRTTDTQYF | TGTGCCAGCAGCTATATCCCGGGACAGCGTACCACAGATACGCAGTATTTT
TRBJ2-7 | TRBV5-1 | once | . | CASSRDAAWDEQYF | TGCGCCAGCAGCCGGGACGCCGCCTGGGACGAGCAGTACTTC
TRBJ1-2 | TRBV4-1 | . | TRBD1 | CASSQTGTARSYTF | TGCGCCAGCAGCCAAACCGGGACAGCTAGGAGCTACACCTTC
TRBJ1-1 | TRBV11-2 | . | . | CASSAWTVNTEAFF | TGTGCCAGCAGCGCGTGGACGGTGAACACTGAAGCTTTCTTT
TRBJ1-2 | TRBV6-1 | once | . | CATPSIGQWAYGYTF | TGTGCCACCCCATCGATAGGACAGTGGGCCTATGGCTACACCTTC
TRBJ2-5 | TRBV6-5 | . | . | CASSPQETQYF | TGTGCCAGCAGTCCTCAAGAGACCCAGTACTTC
TRBJ2-3 | TRBV9 | . | . | CASSRGGDDTQYF | TGTGCCAGCAGCCGGGGAGGCGACGATACGCAGTATTTT
TRBJ2-7 | TRBV4-2 | . | TRBD1 | CASSRQRAPGGTTAAYEQYF | TGTGCCAGCAGCCGCCAAAGGGCGCCAGGGGGCACCACCGCGGCCTACGAGCAGTACTTC
TRBJ2-5 | TRBV5-1 | . | . | CASGSVGARQETQYF | TGCGCCAGCGGCTCGGTTGGGGCTCGACAAGAGACCCAGTACTTC
TRBJ2-2 | TRBV18 | once | . | CASSSMGKMSNTGELFF | TGTGCCAGCTCGTCTATGGGAAAAATGAGCAACACCGGGGAGCTGTTTTTT
TRBJ2-1 | TRBV5-8 | . | TRBD2 | CASSWSGEGYNEQFF | TGTGCCAGCAGCTGGAGCGGGGAGGGCTACAATGAGCAGTTCTTC